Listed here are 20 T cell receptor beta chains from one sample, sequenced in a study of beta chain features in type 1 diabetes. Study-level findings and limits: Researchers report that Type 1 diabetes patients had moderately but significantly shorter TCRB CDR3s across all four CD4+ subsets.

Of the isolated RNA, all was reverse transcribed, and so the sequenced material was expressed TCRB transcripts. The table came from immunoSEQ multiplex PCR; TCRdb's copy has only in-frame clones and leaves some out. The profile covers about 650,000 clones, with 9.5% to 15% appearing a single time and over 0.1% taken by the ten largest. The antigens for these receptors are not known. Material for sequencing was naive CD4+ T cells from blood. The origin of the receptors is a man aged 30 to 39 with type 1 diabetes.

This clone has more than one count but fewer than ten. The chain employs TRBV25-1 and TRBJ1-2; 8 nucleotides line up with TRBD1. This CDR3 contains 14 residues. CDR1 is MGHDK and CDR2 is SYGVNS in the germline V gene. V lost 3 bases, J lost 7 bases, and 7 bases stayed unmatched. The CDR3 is CASSDPTGAGGYTF. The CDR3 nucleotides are TGTGCCAGCAGTGATCCGACAGGGGCAGGTGGCTACACCTTC.

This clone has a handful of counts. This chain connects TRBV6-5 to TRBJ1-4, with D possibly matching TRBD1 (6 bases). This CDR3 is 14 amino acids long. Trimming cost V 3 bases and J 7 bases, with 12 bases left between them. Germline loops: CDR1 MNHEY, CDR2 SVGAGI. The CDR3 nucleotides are TGTGCCAGCAGTTATGGACAGATATTTGAAAAACTGTTTTTT. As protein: CASSYGQIFEKLFF.

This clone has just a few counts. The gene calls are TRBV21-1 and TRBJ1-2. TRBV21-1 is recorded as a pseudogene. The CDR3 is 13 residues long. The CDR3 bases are TGTGCCAGCAGCAAAGGGGGAAACTATGGCTACACCTTC. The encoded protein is CASSKGGNYGYTF.

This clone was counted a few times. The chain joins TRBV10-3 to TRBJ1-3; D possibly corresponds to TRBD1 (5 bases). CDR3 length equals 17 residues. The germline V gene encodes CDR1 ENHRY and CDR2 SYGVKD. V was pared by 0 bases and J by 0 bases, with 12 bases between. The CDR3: CAISESAGSNSGNTIYF. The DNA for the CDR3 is TGTGCCATCAGTGAGTCAGCAGGGTCAAACTCTGGAAACACCATATATTTT.

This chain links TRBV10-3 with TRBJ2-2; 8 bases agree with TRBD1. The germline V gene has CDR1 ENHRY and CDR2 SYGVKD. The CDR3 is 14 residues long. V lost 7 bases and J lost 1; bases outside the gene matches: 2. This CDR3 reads CAITGQGNTGELFF. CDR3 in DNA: TGTGCCATCACTGGACAGGGGAACACCGGGGAGCTGTTTTTT.

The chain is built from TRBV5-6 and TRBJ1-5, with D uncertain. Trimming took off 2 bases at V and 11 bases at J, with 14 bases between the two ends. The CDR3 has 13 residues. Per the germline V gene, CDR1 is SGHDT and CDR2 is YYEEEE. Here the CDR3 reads CASSLSEGSTQHF. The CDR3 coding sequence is TGTGCCAGCAGCTTATCAGAAGGTTCGACCCAGCATTTT.

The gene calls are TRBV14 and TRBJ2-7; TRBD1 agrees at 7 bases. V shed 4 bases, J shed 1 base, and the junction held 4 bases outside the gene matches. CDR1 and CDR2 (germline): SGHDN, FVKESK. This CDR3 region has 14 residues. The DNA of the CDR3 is TGTGCCAGCAGCCCCCGACAGGGTTCCTACGAGCAGTACTTC. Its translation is CASSPRQGSYEQYF.

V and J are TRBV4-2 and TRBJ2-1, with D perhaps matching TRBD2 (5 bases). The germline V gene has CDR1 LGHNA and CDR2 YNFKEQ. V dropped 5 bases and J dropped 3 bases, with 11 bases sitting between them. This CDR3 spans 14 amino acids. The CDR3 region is CASSERESYNEQFF. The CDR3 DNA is TGTGCCAGCAGCGAAAGGGAGAGCTACAATGAGCAGTTCTTC.

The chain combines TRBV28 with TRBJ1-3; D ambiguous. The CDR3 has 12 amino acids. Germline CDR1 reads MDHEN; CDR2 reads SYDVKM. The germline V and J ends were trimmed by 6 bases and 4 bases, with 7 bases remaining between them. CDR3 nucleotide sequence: TGTGCCAGCAGGCGGCCAGGAAACACCATATATTTT. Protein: CASRRPGNTIYF.

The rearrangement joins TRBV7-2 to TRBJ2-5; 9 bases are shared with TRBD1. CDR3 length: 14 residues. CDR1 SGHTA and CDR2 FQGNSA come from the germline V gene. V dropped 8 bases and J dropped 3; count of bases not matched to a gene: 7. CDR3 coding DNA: TGTGCCAGCGCAAGAAGGACAGGGGAAGAGACCCAGTACTTC. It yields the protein CASARRTGEETQYF.

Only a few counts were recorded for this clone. The chain's CDR3 is CASSLGGSGSGTDTQYF. The CDR3 region has the DNA TGCGCCAGCAGCTTGGGAGGAAGCGGCTCTGGCACAGATACGCAGTATTTT. The genes are TRBV5-1 and TRBJ2-3, with a possible D match to TRBD2 (5 bases). CDR3 size: 17 residues. V lost 0 bases, J lost 1 base, and 15 bases lay in between. The V gene's germline CDR1 is SGHRS and CDR2 YFSETQ.

The CDR3 region is CASSLGVARDYSPLHF. The CDR3 nucleotides are TGTGCCAGCAGCTTAGGGGTTGCCAGGGACTATTCACCCCTCCACTTT. The J gene is TRBJ1-6, the V gene TRBV13, with D possibly matching TRBD1 (5 bases). V gave up 0 bases and J gave up 8 bases, with 14 bases separating them. The CDR3 is 16 amino acids. The germline CDR1 and CDR2 sequences are PRHDT and FYEKMQ (reference sequence).

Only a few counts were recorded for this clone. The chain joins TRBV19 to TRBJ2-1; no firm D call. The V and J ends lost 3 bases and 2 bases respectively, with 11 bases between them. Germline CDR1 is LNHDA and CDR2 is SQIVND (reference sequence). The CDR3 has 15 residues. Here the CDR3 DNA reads TGTGCCAGTAGTATTAGTGGGTACCCCTACAATGAGCAGTTCTTC. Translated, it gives CASSISGYPYNEQFF.

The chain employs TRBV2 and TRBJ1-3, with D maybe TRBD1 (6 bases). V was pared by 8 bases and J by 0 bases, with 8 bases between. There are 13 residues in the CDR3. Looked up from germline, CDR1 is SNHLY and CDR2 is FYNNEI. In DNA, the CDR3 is TGTGCCAGCGCAGGGGACTCTGGAAACACCATATATTTT. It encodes CASAGDSGNTIYF.

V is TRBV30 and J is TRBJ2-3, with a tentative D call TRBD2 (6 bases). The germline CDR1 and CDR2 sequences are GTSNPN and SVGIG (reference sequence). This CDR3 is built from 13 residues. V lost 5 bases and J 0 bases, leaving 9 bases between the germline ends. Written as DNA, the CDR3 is TGTGCCTGGGCCGCGGGGAGCACAGATACGCAGTATTTT. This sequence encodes CAWAAGSTDTQYF.

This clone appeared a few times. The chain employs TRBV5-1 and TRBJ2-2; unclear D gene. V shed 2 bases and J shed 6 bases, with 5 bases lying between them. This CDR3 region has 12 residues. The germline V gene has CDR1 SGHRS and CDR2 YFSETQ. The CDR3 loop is CASSFIPGELFF. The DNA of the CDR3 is TGCGCCAGCAGCTTCATCCCCGGGGAGCTGTTTTTT.

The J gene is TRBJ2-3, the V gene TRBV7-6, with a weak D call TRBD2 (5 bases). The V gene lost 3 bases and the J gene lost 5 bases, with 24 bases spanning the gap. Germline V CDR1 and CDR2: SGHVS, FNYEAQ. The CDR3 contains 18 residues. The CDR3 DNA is TGTGCCAGCAGCTTTCGGTACAGAGGACGAAGAGAGGGAGATACGCAGTATTTT. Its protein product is CASSFRYRGRREGDTQYF.

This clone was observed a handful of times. CDR3 amino acids: CSGRTGQGAQEQYF. For the CDR3, the DNA is TGCAGCGGGAGAACGGGACAGGGGGCTCAAGAGCAGTACTTC. The V and J genes are TRBV29-1 and TRBJ2-7; 12 nucleotides line up with TRBD1. V shed 7 bases and J 7 bases; nucleotides not matched to a gene: 11. The CDR3 runs 14 residues. The germline V gene has CDR1 SQVTM and CDR2 ANQGSEA.

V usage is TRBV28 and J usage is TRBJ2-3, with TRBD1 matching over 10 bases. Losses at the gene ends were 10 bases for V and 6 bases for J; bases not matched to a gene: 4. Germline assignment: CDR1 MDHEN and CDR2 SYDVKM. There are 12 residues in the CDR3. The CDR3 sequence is CATDRGVDTQYF. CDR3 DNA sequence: TGTGCCACGGACAGGGGGGTGGATACGCAGTATTTT.

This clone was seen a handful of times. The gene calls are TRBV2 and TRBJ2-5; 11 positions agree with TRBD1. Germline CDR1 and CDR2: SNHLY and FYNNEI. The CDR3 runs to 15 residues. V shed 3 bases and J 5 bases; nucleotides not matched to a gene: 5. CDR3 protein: CASSEAGTGGETQYF. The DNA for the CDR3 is TGTGCCAGCAGTGAGGCCGGGACAGGGGGTGAGACCCAGTACTTC.